This T cell receptor (beta chain) appears in the sequencing data of a study of beta chain features in type 1 diabetes. Study-wide background: Healthy donors and patients showed comparable age, gender and cell yields.

Since all of the isolated RNA was reverse transcribed, expressed TCRB transcripts were what got sequenced. Generated by immunoSEQ multiplex PCR, the TCRdb table keeps only in-frame clones and is missing some. The profile covers approximately 140,000 clones, with 6.9% appearing a single time and 1.4% taken by the ten largest. Without exception, sorted populations had purity beyond 98%. CDR3 length: 13 residues. Deletions cut 0 bases from V and 4 bases from J, with 6 bases between. CDR1 is LNHNV and CDR2 is YYDKDF in the germline V gene (reference sequence). Overall study findings and caveats: Sequencing used cDNA, and cells with high TCR expression could therefore be over-represented. TCRB repertoires of naive, central memory and Treg cells appeared more similar among patients than among healthy donors.

As to this clone: What it binds is not known.

The sequence derives from a woman in her 30s in good health. Sequencing used central memory CD4+ T cells from blood. The chain employs TRBV15 and TRBJ1-1; perhaps TRBD1 as D (6 bases). CDR3 sequence (DNA): TGTGCCACCAGCAGAGAGACAGGCACTGAAGCTTTCTTT. Its protein is CATSRETGTEAFF. Based on the CDR3 plus reference TRBV15 and TRBJ1-1, the full variable domain is DAMVIQNPRYQVTQFGKPVTLSCSQTLNHNVMYWYQQKSSQAPKLLFHYYDKDFNNEADTPDNFQSRRPNTSFCFLDIRSPGLGDTAMYLCATSRETGTEAFFGQGTRLTVV.